Below, 29 T cell receptor beta chains from the same sample are listed, as sequenced in a study of Ad26.COV2.S vaccination and SARS-CoV-2 variants. The treatment was: some 20 received Ad26.COV2.S at low or high dose, single or two shots; about 5 received placebo; per-sample allocation not given. Sample collection was performed on day 63 after the first vaccine or placebo injection. Measured with immunoSEQ multiplex PCR; TCRdb has only the in-frame clones, and not every one. The data contain around 450,000 clones, about 88% of them singletons. This material consisted of peripheral blood, taken in a trial of Ad26.COV2.S vaccine versus placebo. All receptors come from a person between 18 and 59 years old who received the Ad26.COV2.S COVID-19 vaccine or a placebo.

This clone was observed once. The genes are TRBV6-7 and TRBJ1-1; D possibly corresponds to TRBD1 (5 bases). TRBV6-7 is recorded as an ORF, its role being uncertain. Trimming removed 0 bases from V and 1 base from J, with 9 bases in between. This CDR3 spans 15 amino acids. CDR3: CASSYSVRENTEAFF. The CDR3, as DNA: TGTGCCAGCAGTTACTCGGTCAGGGAGAACACTGAAGCTTTCTTT.

The rearrangement joins TRBV4-3 to TRBJ2-6, with TRBD2 identical over 14 bases. The CDR3 spans 19 residues. V lost 4 bases and J lost 0; bases outside the gene matches: 5. The germline V gene encodes CDR1 LGHNA and CDR2 YSLEER. Here the CDR3 DNA reads TGCGCCAGCAGCCCGGGACTAGCGGGAGCCTACTCTGGGGCCAACGTCCTGACTTTC. Translation: CASSPGLAGAYSGANVLTF.

V gene TRBV24-1 combines with J gene TRBJ2-4; D is possibly TRBD2 (6 bases). The V and J ends lost 3 bases and 8 bases respectively, with 13 bases between them. The CDR3 totals 14 residues. The germline V gene encodes CDR1 KGHDR and CDR2 SFDVKD. The CDR3 region is CATSDATGGHIQYF. CDR3 nucleotide sequence: TGTGCCACCAGTGATGCTACCGGAGGGCACATTCAGTACTTC.

CDR3 protein: CASSVELGYGYTF. In nucleotides, the CDR3 is TGTGCCAGCAGCGTAGAACTCGGCTATGGCTACACCTTC. The rearrangement joins TRBV9 to TRBJ1-2; the D is unclear. Trimming left V 0 bases short and J 4 bases short, with 7 bases between. CDR3 length: 13 amino acids. CDR1 SGDLS and CDR2 YYNGEE come from the germline V gene.

The chain employs TRBV29-1 and TRBJ2-1; the D is unclear. The CDR3 consists of 14 residues. The V end lost 4 bases, the J end lost 6 bases, and 16 bases lay between the germline ends. The germline V gene encodes CDR1 SQVTM and CDR2 ANQGSEA. DNA of the CDR3: TGCAGCGTTGTTAGTGGGTTTCCATCCAATGAGCAGTTCTTC. This translates into CSVVSGFPSNEQFF.

The V and J genes are TRBV14 and TRBJ2-7; 8 bases map to TRBD1. V was clipped by 6 bases and J by 5 bases; unmatched bases: 12. The V gene's germline CDR1 is SGHDN and CDR2 FVKESK. The CDR3 is made up of 15 amino acids. The CDR3 sequence: CASSQFFDRGDEQYF. As DNA, the CDR3 is TGTGCCAGCAGTCAATTCTTTGACAGGGGTGACGAGCAGTACTTC.

This clone was recorded only once. The chain has TRBV7-9 and TRBJ1-4; 7 bases fit TRBD1. J lost 6 bases, V lost 4 bases, and 11 bases had no gene match. Germline values: CDR1 SEHNR, CDR2 FQNEAQ (reference sequence). This CDR3 comprises 16 residues. CDR3 DNA sequence: TGTGCCAGCAGCTCCCGGGACAGCGGGGATTATGAAAAACTGTTTTTT. Amino acids: CASSSRDSGDYEKLFF.

The chain joins TRBV3-1 (or the pseudogene TRBV3-2) to TRBJ2-1; D is perhaps TRBD1 (6 bases). The germline V gene has CDR1 LGHDT and CDR2 YNNKEL (reference sequence). The CDR3 is 18 residues long. V dropped 0 bases and J dropped 0 bases, with 15 bases sitting between them. The chain's CDR3 is CASSQEGGPNSSYNEQFF. In nucleotides, the CDR3 is TGTGCCAGCAGCCAAGAAGGGGGTCCAAACAGCTCCTACAATGAGCAGTTCTTC.

The rearrangement joins TRBV19 to TRBJ2-5; the D is unclear. Looked up from germline, CDR1 is LNHDA and CDR2 is SQIVND (reference sequence). Trimming shortened V by 6 bases and J by 3 bases, and 14 bases separated the two germline ends. CDR3 length: 14 amino acids. The CDR3 coding sequence is TGTGCCAGTAGGGTCGGGCCATGGAAAGAGACCCAGTACTTC. It translates to CASRVGPWKETQYF.

The V call is TRBV25-1, the J call TRBJ2-6; maybe TRBD1 (6 bases). Trimming pared 10 bases from V and 6 bases from J, leaving 13 bases between. This CDR3 spans 13 amino acids. Germline V gene lookup returns CDR1 MGHDK and CDR2 SYGVNS. In DNA form, the CDR3 reads TGTGCCACCCAGGACAGCTTGGCCAACGTCCTGACTTTC. Amino acid sequence: CATQDSLANVLTF.

This clone was seen a single time. The chain employs TRBV4-1 and TRBJ1-3, with a tentative D call TRBD1 (5 bases). This CDR3 comprises 17 residues. The V gene lost 1 base and the J gene lost 0 bases, with 13 bases spanning the gap. Germline V CDR1 and CDR2: MGHRA, YSYEKL. The CDR3 protein is CASSQVPGPSSGNTIYF. CDR3 bases: TGCGCCAGCAGCCAAGTTCCGGGACCGAGCTCTGGAAACACCATATATTTT.

The chain recombines TRBV3-1 (or the pseudogene TRBV3-2) with TRBJ1-6; D is possibly TRBD1 (5 bases). The CDR3 has 12 amino acids. The germline V and J ends were trimmed by 3 bases and 13 bases, with 10 bases remaining between them. The germline gives CDR1 LGHDT, CDR2 YNNKEL (reference sequence). The CDR3 loop reads CASSHSKGPLHF. DNA of the CDR3: TGTGCCAGCAGCCACTCGAAGGGGCCCCTCCACTTT.

V and J are TRBV6-1 and TRBJ1-6, with TRBD1 as a possible D gene (6 bases). The CDR3 is made up of 19 amino acids. Looked up from germline, CDR1 is MNHNS and CDR2 is SASEGT. V lost 2 bases to trimming and J lost 8 bases, with 25 bases between them. DNA of the CDR3: TGTGCCAGCAGTGAAAGTTCTAAGGCCCAGGGGAATCTTGATTCACCCCTCCACTTT. As protein: CASSESSKAQGNLDSPLHF.

This clone was observed once. The J gene is TRBJ2-1, the V gene TRBV27, with 7 nucleotides matching TRBD2. The germline gives CDR1 MNHEY, CDR2 SMNVEV (reference sequence). V was clipped by 6 bases and J by 4 bases; unmatched bases: 12. CDR3 size: 16 residues. The CDR3: CASRVGAGVFYNEQFF. CDR3 DNA sequence: TGTGCCAGCAGGGTCGGGGCGGGAGTGTTTTACAATGAGCAGTTCTTC.

This chain uses TRBV24-1 with TRBJ2-3; no firm D call. The germline V and J ends were trimmed by 6 bases and 0 bases, with 9 bases remaining between them. Germline V gives CDR1 KGHDR, CDR2 SFDVKD. The CDR3 runs to 14 residues. As DNA, the CDR3 is TGTGCCACCAGTCCCACGGTGAGCACAGATACGCAGTATTTT. This codes for CATSPTVSTDTQYF.

The chain combines TRBV5-6 with TRBJ2-1; D not resolved. The CDR3 spans 11 residues. Germline CDR1 and CDR2: SGHDT and YYEEEE. V lost 3 bases to trimming and J lost 9 bases, with 7 bases between them. The CDR3 nucleotides are TGTGCCAGCAGCTGGGGTATTGAGCAGTTCTTC. Encoded protein: CASSWGIEQFF.

This rearrangement joins TRBV5-1 to TRBJ1-3; no clear D. Trimming stripped 4 bases from V and 0 bases from J, with 8 bases between. The CDR3 extends over 14 amino acids. The germline V gene has CDR1 SGHRS and CDR2 YFSETQ. CDR3 in amino acids: CASSKASSGNTIYF. The CDR3 nucleotides read TGCGCCAGCAGCAAAGCTTCCTCTGGAAACACCATATATTTT. Together with reference TRBV5-1 and TRBJ1-3, the CDR3 gives the full variable domain: KAGVTQTPRYLIKTRGQQVTLSCSPISGHRSVSWYQQTPGQGLQFLFEYFSETQRNKGNFPGRFSGRQFSNSRSEMNVSTLELGDSALYLCASSKASSGNTIYFGEGSWLTVV.

The chain recombines TRBV28 with TRBJ1-2; perhaps TRBD1 as D (6 bases). The ends were cut back, 3 bases at V and 5 bases at J, with 10 bases in the middle. The CDR3 covers 13 residues. Germline CDR1 reads MDHEN; CDR2 reads SYDVKM. The CDR3 sequence: CASSFRGRYGYTF. The CDR3 nucleotides read TGTGCCAGCAGTTTCAGGGGTCGGTATGGCTACACCTTC.

This clone was observed a handful of times. The rearrangement joins TRBV6-5 to TRBJ1-5, with 8 bases identical to TRBD1. The V segment lost 5 bases and the J segment 3 bases; nucleotides outside the gene matches: 6. Germline-derived CDR1 and CDR2 are MNHEY and SVGAGI. The length of the CDR3 is 15 residues. The CDR3: CASSPQGQVNQPQHF. Here the CDR3 DNA reads TGTGCCAGCAGTCCACAGGGACAGGTCAATCAGCCCCAGCATTTT.

The chain employs TRBV4-2 and TRBJ2-5; 12 bases are shared with TRBD2. Germline values: CDR1 LGHNA, CDR2 YNFKEQ. The CDR3 totals 15 residues. The junction had 2 bases not matched to a gene; V was cut back by 4 bases and J by 2 bases. The CDR3 is CASSRGTSGQETQYF. The CDR3, as DNA: TGTGCCAGCAGCCGCGGGACTAGCGGGCAAGAGACCCAGTACTTC.

This sequence joins TRBV30 and TRBJ2-1; D is unclear. Germline V gives CDR1 GTSNPN, CDR2 SVGIG (reference sequence). The ends were cut back, 5 bases at V and 4 bases at J, with 9 bases in the middle. The CDR3 covers 12 residues. In nucleotides, the CDR3 is TGTGCCTGGGGAGACATATACAATGAGCAGTTCTTC. It is translated as CAWGDIYNEQFF.

The V and J genes are TRBV5-1 and TRBJ1-1; TRBD1 matches 7 bases. Trimming took 8 bases from V and 4 from J; bases not matched to a gene: 8. This CDR3 is built from 13 residues. Germline values: CDR1 SGHRS, CDR2 YFSETQ. The CDR3 protein is CASSAQGSTEAFF. The DNA for the CDR3 is TGCGCCAGTTCCGCACAGGGGAGCACTGAAGCTTTCTTT.

CDR3 coding DNA: TGTGCCAGCATGGCGGGGGGGTTAGATGAAAAACTGTTTTTT. It translates to CASMAGGLDEKLFF. V gene TRBV28 combines with J gene TRBJ1-4, with D perhaps matching TRBD1 (5 bases). The ends were cut back, 7 bases at V and 6 bases at J, with 15 bases in the middle. Germline V gene data show CDR1 as MDHEN and CDR2 as SYDVKM. This CDR3 has 14 amino acids.

This clone has only one observation. This chain joins TRBV19 and TRBJ1-6; D remains unclear. Germline loops: CDR1 LNHDA, CDR2 SQIVND (reference sequence). V dropped 8 bases and J dropped 4 bases, with 12 bases sitting between them. The CDR3 sequence is 14 residues long. CDR3 bases: TGTGCCAGTGGGTACACGCTATATAATTCACCCCTCCACTTT. Protein: CASGYTLYNSPLHF.

The chain is built from TRBV21-1 and TRBJ1-5. TRBV21-1 is assigned pseudogene status. The length of the CDR3 is 14 residues. In nucleotides, the CDR3 is TGTGCCAGCAGTTCAGGGCGGGTCAATCAGCCCCAGCATTTT. Translating it yields CASSSGRVNQPQHF.

V usage is TRBV7-2 and J usage is TRBJ1-5; D is ambiguous. The CDR3 extends over 13 amino acids. V lost 5 bases and J lost 9, with 14 bases in between. Germline V gene data show CDR1 as SGHTA and CDR2 as FQGNSA. The CDR3 region has the DNA TGTGCCAGCAGCCCAAACTTGGAGGGGCCCCAGCATTTT. The encoded protein is CASSPNLEGPQHF.

The gene calls are TRBV6-5 and TRBJ1-1; the match to TRBD1 covers 9 bases. The CDR3 loop spans 14 amino acids. The germline CDR1 and CDR2 sequences are MNHEY and SVGAGI. V lost 2 bases to trimming and J lost 9 bases; unmatched junction nucleotides: 7. The CDR3 DNA sequence: TGTGCCAGCAGTTACCGAACAGGGGGCAATCAAGCTTTCTTT. Translating it yields CASSYRTGGNQAFF.

This CDR3 is CASSLAWAASYGYTF. The CDR3 DNA follows: TGTGCCAGCAGCCTAGCCTGGGCTGCCTCGTATGGCTACACCTTC. This chain uses TRBV6-5 with TRBJ1-2; D is ambiguous. The length of the CDR3 is 15 residues. CDR1 MNHEY and CDR2 SVGAGI come from the germline V gene. Trimming took off 6 bases at V and 5 bases at J, with 19 bases between the two ends.

This chain joins TRBV18 and TRBJ2-3, with 16 bases fitting TRBD2. This CDR3 comprises 16 residues. Germline assignment: CDR1 KGHSH and CDR2 LQKENI. With V trimmed by 5 bases and J by 5 bases, 4 bases remained unmatched. The DNA for the CDR3 is TGTGCCAGCTCATCGGGACTAGCGGGGGGGCAAGATACGCAGTATTTT. It codes for CASSSGLAGGQDTQYF. Combining the CDR3 with reference TRBV18 and TRBJ2-3 gives the whole variable domain NAGVMQNPRHLVRRRGQEARLRCSPMKGHSHVYWYRQLPEEGLKFMVYLQKENIIDESGMPKERFSAEFPKEGPSILRIQQVVRGDSAAYFCASSSGLAGGQDTQYFGPGTRLTVL.